These 7 T cell receptor beta chains share one sample of origin, sequenced in a study of cytotoxic CD8 clonotypes in ibrutinib-treated CLL. Some clones are missing from TCRdb's copy, which holds only in-frame ones; the method was immunoSEQ multiplex PCR. There are about 68,000 clones in the sample; roughly 72% occur only once, and around 5.8% lies in the top ten. The sequencing here drew on PBMCs, taken after 12 months of ibrutinib treatment. These receptors originate from a human donor with chronic lymphocytic leukemia.

The chain recombines TRBV7-9 with TRBJ2-3; D unresolved. Germline V gives CDR1 SEHNR, CDR2 FQNEAQ (reference sequence). CDR3 size: 17 residues. V was cut by 0 bases and J by 0 bases, with 13 bases left in between. CDR3 residues: CASSLALRTPSTDTQYF. CDR3 DNA: TGTGCCAGCAGCTTAGCGCTTCGGACGCCTAGCACAGATACGCAGTATTTT. Full variable domain (missing parts from reference TRBV7-9 and TRBJ2-3): DTGVSQNPRHKITKRGQNVTFRCDPISEHNRLYWYRQTLGQGPEFLTYFQNEAQLEKSRLLSDRFSAERPKGSFSTLEIQRTEQGDSAMYLCASSLALRTPSTDTQYFGPGTRLTVL.

The chain carries TRBV7-2 and TRBJ2-7, with TRBD1 identical over 7 bases. V shed 6 bases and J 3 bases; nucleotides not matched to a gene: 8. Germline loops: CDR1 SGHTA, CDR2 FQGNSA. This CDR3 is 14 amino acids long. The CDR3 nucleotides are TGTGCCAGCAGAACCGGGACAGACATCTACGAGCAGTACTTC. This sequence encodes CASRTGTDIYEQYF.

The V and J genes are TRBV7-3 and TRBJ2-1; 11 bases align to TRBD1. CDR1 and CDR2 (germline): SGHTA, FQGTGA. V lost 3 bases, J lost 5 bases, and 3 bases stayed unmatched. The CDR3 consists of 15 residues. The CDR3 DNA sequence: TGTGCCAGCAGCTTTGGGACAGGGGGAAACAATGAGCAGTTCTTC. This encodes CASSFGTGGNNEQFF.

The chain combines TRBV4-3 with TRBJ1-1; 8 bases are a match to TRBD1. Germline V gene data show CDR1 as LGHNA and CDR2 as YSLEER. J lost 6 bases, V lost 5 bases, and 8 bases had no gene match. CDR3 length equals 14 residues. This chain's CDR3 is CASSSRTGKSEAFF. The CDR3 region has the DNA TGCGCCAGCAGCTCCCGGACAGGGAAATCTGAAGCTTTCTTT.

The chain carries TRBV9 and TRBJ2-5; tentatively, D is TRBD2 (5 bases). Germline values: CDR1 SGDLS, CDR2 YYNGEE. Trimming took 5 bases from V and 1 from J, leaving 21 bases between them. The CDR3 runs 17 residues. The CDR3 loop reads CASRVPRGRWGQETQYF. The CDR3 DNA follows: TGTGCCAGCAGGGTCCCGAGAGGGCGCTGGGGCCAAGAGACCCAGTACTTC.

The rearrangement uses TRBV5-1 and TRBJ2-1, with TRBD1 as a possible D gene (6 bases). V lost 0 bases and J 8 bases, leaving 12 bases between the germline ends. This CDR3 is 14 amino acids long. CDR1 is SGHRS and CDR2 is YFSETQ in the germline V gene. The CDR3 reads CASSLARTADEQFF. The CDR3 bases are TGCGCCAGCAGCTTGGCCCGGACAGCGGATGAGCAGTTCTTC.

This clone was found once. The chain has TRBV30 and TRBJ2-5, with a weak D call TRBD2 (6 bases). V lost 1 base, J lost 5 bases, and 14 bases lay in between. The CDR3 is 14 residues long. The germline gives CDR1 GTSNPN, CDR2 SVGIG (reference sequence). Here the CDR3 DNA reads TGTGCCTGGAGTGGGGGGGTGGGGCGGGAGACCCAGTACTTC. Translating gives CAWSGGVGRETQYF.